Listed below are T cell receptor beta chains from one sample, sequenced in a study of T cell repertoires in cytomegalovirus infection. TCRdb fed the reads into MiXCR, producing one record per CDR3 protein. The profile covers about 740,000 distinct CDR3 sequences, with roughly 36% appearing a single time and around 3% taken by the ten largest. Sequencing input: PBMCs. These receptors were taken from a human donor in good health (CMV status not recorded). Some clones in this sample may be carry-over from other donors' samples. The CDR3 runs from the conserved cysteine through the conserved F or W. Each record gives: CDR3 protein, V gene, J gene, clone size. A clone size is listed for some rows: how often the clone was seen (once, few, many), or a class if it is expanded.

CDR3aa: CASSLRGKRNGYTF
v_gene: TRBV27
j_gene: TRBJ1-2
abundance: -

CDR3aa: CSAEGGWGTRVETQYF
v_gene: TRBV20-1
j_gene: TRBJ2-5
abundance: -

CDR3aa: CASSLGILTGYGYTF
v_gene: TRBV7-6
j_gene: TRBJ1-2
abundance: -

CDR3aa: CASSTAAAGANVLTF
v_gene: TRBV7-2
j_gene: TRBJ2-6
abundance: many

CDR3aa: CASSQTGVDYGYTF
v_gene: TRBV4-1
j_gene: TRBJ1-2
abundance: few

CDR3aa: CASSLDGDNEQFF
v_gene: TRBV7-2
j_gene: TRBJ2-1
abundance: many

CDR3aa: CASSYDVGAYNEQFF
v_gene: TRBV6-6
j_gene: TRBJ2-1
abundance: many

CDR3aa: CASSEGAGREETQYF
v_gene: TRBV2
j_gene: TRBJ2-5
abundance: few

CDR3aa: CASSLKGQHYGYTF
v_gene: TRBV11-3
j_gene: TRBJ1-2
abundance: few

CDR3aa: CASSPPLDAGSPNVLTF
v_gene: TRBV7-6
j_gene: TRBJ2-6
abundance: few

CDR3aa: CASSLRTSGTYEQYF
v_gene: TRBV5-1
j_gene: TRBJ2-7
abundance: -

CDR3aa: CASSFWTGMMDGYTF
v_gene: TRBV12-3/TRBV12-4
j_gene: TRBJ1-2
abundance: -

CDR3aa: CSAREPVTQYF
v_gene: TRBV20-1
j_gene: TRBJ2-3
abundance: -

CDR3aa: CASSPVARVLYEQYF
v_gene: TRBV6-5
j_gene: TRBJ2-7
abundance: -

CDR3aa: CASSLDRGLRPQHF
v_gene: TRBV7-2
j_gene: TRBJ1-5
abundance: many

CDR3aa: CATSRDPRPEKTQYF
v_gene: TRBV15
j_gene: TRBJ2-5
abundance: -

CDR3aa: CASSPSSEGYTF
v_gene: TRBV7-2
j_gene: TRBJ1-2
abundance: -

CDR3aa: CASSSFRALGRGSEQFF
v_gene: TRBV12-3/TRBV12-4
j_gene: TRBJ2-1
abundance: few

CDR3aa: CASSPNTAGLRETQYF
v_gene: TRBV7-2
j_gene: TRBJ2-5
abundance: -

CDR3aa: CASSFRVETQYF
v_gene: TRBV28
j_gene: TRBJ2-5
abundance: few

CDR3aa: CASSTTKFLGNEQFF
v_gene: TRBV28
j_gene: TRBJ2-1
abundance: -

CDR3aa: CASSLGLAEEAFF
v_gene: TRBV5-1
j_gene: TRBJ1-1
abundance: few

CDR3aa: CSARGQRARSYEQYF
v_gene: TRBV20-1
j_gene: TRBJ2-7
abundance: few

CDR3aa: CASSQLGSSTDTQYF
v_gene: TRBV6-8
j_gene: TRBJ2-3
abundance: few

CDR3aa: CASSTLDGRSQPQHF
v_gene: TRBV19
j_gene: TRBJ1-5
abundance: -

CDR3aa: CASSLQDVRNQPQHF
v_gene: TRBV28
j_gene: TRBJ1-5
abundance: -

CDR3aa: CASSLSGSLSEQFF
v_gene: TRBV7-2
j_gene: TRBJ2-1
abundance: few

CDR3aa: CASSSPPMLAGAAYEQYF
v_gene: TRBV7-9
j_gene: TRBJ2-7
abundance: -

CDR3aa: CASSLVGDPNTGELFF
v_gene: TRBV5-5
j_gene: TRBJ2-2
abundance: few

CDR3aa: CASSLKGGVDTQYF
v_gene: TRBV11-3
j_gene: TRBJ2-3
abundance: -

CDR3aa: CASRLLQGGQPQHF
v_gene: TRBV6-2/TRBV6-3
j_gene: TRBJ1-5
abundance: -

CDR3aa: CASSEGPPIEQFF
v_gene: TRBV6-1
j_gene: TRBJ2-1
abundance: few

CDR3aa: CASSSTRLHASTDTQYF
v_gene: TRBV7-9
j_gene: TRBJ2-3
abundance: few

CDR3aa: CAWGSIRQLEAFF
v_gene: TRBV30
j_gene: TRBJ1-1
abundance: -

CDR3aa: CASRSWEGGNEKLFF
v_gene: TRBV6-5
j_gene: TRBJ1-4
abundance: many

CDR3aa: CASSVGTSGPQETQYF
v_gene: TRBV7-2
j_gene: TRBJ2-5
abundance: few

CDR3aa: CASTIQGQGFQPQHF
v_gene: TRBV19
j_gene: TRBJ1-5
abundance: -

CDR3aa: CASSYPPIQETQYF
v_gene: TRBV6-6
j_gene: TRBJ2-5
abundance: -

CDR3aa: CASHRVQNIQYF
v_gene: TRBV28
j_gene: TRBJ2-4
abundance: -

CDR3aa: CASSQDFTVRDTEAFF
v_gene: TRBV4-2
j_gene: TRBJ1-1
abundance: -

CDR3aa: CASSAPRLAGNNEQFF
v_gene: TRBV7-6
j_gene: TRBJ2-1
abundance: -

CDR3aa: CSVEKGDGNYGYTF
v_gene: TRBV29-1
j_gene: TRBJ1-2
abundance: few

CDR3aa: CASSSGSGAGADTQYF
v_gene: TRBV5-4
j_gene: TRBJ2-3
abundance: few

CDR3aa: CASSGGSDRGRDTGELFF
v_gene: TRBV2
j_gene: TRBJ2-2
abundance: few

CDR3aa: CASSHGGSPLHF
v_gene: TRBV7-9
j_gene: TRBJ1-6
abundance: -

CDR3aa: CASSFPFRGETSTDTQYF
v_gene: TRBV7-2
j_gene: TRBJ2-3
abundance: many

CDR3aa: CSARAATATNEQFF
v_gene: TRBV20-1
j_gene: TRBJ2-1
abundance: -

CDR3aa: CASSLFAGEDGYTF
v_gene: TRBV28
j_gene: TRBJ1-2
abundance: -